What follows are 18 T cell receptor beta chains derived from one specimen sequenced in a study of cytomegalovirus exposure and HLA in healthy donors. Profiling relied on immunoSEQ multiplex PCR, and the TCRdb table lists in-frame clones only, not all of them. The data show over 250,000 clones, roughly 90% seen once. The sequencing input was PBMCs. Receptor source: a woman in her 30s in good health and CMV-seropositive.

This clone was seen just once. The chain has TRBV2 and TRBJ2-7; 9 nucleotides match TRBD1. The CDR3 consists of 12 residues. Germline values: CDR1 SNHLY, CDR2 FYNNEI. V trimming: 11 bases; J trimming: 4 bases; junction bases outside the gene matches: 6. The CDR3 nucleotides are TGTGCCTGGGGACAGGGCAGGTACGAGCAGTACTTC. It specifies CAWGQGRYEQYF.

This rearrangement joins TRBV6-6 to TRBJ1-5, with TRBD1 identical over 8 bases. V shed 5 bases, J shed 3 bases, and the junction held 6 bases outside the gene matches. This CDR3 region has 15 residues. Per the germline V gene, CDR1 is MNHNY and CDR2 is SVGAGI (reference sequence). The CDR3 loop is CASSQRTGNNQPQHF. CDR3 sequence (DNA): TGTGCCAGCAGTCAACGGACAGGGAACAATCAGCCCCAGCATTTT.

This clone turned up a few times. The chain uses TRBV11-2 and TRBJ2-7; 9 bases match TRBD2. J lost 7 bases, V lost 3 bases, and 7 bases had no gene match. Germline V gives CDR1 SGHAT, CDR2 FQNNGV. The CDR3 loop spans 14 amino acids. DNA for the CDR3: TGTGCCAGCAGCTTTGGCGGGAGGGCTAAAGAGCAGTACTTC. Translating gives CASSFGGRAKEQYF.

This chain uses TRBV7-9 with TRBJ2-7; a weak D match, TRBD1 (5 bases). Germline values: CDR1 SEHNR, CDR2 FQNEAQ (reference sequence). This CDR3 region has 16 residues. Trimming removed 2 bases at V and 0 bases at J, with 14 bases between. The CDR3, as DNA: TGTGCCAGCAGCTTAACAAACGACAGACTCTCCTACGAGCAGTACTTC. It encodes CASSLTNDRLSYEQYF.

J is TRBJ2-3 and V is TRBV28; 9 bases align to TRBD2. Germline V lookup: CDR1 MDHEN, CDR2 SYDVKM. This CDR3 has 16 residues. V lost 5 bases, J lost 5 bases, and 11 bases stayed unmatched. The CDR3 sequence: CASSPGTSTRLDTQYF. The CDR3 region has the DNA TGTGCCAGCAGTCCAGGGACTAGCACCCGGTTAGATACGCAGTATTTT.

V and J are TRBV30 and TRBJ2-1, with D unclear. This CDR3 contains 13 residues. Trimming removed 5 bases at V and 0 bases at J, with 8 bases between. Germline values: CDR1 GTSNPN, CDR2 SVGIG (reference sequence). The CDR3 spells CAWATSSYNEQFF. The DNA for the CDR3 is TGTGCCTGGGCCACCAGCTCCTACAATGAGCAGTTCTTC.

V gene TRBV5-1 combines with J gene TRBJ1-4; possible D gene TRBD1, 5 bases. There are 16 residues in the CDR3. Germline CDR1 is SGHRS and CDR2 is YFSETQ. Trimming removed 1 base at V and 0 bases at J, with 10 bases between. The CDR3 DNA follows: TGCGCCAGCAGCTTGTGGGGCGGTGCAACTAATGAAAAACTGTTTTTT. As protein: CASSLWGGATNEKLFF.

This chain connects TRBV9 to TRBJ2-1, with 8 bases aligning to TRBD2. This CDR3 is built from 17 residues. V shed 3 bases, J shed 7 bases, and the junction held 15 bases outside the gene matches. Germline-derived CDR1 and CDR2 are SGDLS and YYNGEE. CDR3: CASSAPIQVAGINEQFF. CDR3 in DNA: TGTGCCAGCAGCGCACCAATCCAGGTAGCGGGAATTAATGAGCAGTTCTTC.

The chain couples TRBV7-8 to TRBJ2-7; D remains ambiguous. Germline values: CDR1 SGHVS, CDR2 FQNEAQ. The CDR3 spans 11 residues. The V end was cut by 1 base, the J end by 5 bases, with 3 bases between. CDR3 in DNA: TGTGCCAGCAGCTTAGGAAACGAGCAGTACTTC. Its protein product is CASSLGNEQYF.

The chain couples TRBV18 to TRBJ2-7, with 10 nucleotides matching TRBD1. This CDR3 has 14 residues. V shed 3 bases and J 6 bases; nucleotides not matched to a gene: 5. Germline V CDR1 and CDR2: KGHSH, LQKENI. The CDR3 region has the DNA TGTGCCAGCTCACCGGGACAGGGGAGCCCCGAGCAGTACTTC. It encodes CASSPGQGSPEQYF.

The DNA for the CDR3 is TGCGCCAGCAGGTCTAGCGGGATGAGCACAGATACGCAGTATTTT. Its protein product is CASRSSGMSTDTQYF. J is TRBJ2-3 and V is TRBV5-1, with 9 bases fitting TRBD2. Germline V gene sequence: CDR1 SGHRS, CDR2 YFSETQ. This CDR3 contains 15 residues. With 5 bases clipped from V and 0 bases from J, the junction kept 4 bases outside the gene matches.

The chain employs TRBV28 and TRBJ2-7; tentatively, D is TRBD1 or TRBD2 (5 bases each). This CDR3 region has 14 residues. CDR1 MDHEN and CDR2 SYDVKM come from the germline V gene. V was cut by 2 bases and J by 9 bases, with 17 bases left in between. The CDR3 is CASSLVRDDLGQYF. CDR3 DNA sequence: TGTGCCAGCAGTTTAGTCAGGGACGACCTTGGGCAGTACTTC.

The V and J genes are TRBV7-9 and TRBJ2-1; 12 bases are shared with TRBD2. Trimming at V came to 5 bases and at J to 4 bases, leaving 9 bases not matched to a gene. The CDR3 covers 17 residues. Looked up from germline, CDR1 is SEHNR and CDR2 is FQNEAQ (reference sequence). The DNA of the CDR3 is TGTGCCAGCAGCATTCCTAGCGGGAGGGCCGGATACAATGAGCAGTTCTTC. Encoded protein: CASSIPSGRAGYNEQFF.

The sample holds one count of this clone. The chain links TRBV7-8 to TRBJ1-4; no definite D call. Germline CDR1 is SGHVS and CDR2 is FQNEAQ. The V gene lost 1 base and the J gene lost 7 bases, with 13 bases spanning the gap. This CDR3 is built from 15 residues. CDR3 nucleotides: TGTGCCAGCAGCTTAGATCCCGGACTGGGTGAAAAACTGTTTTTT. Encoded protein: CASSLDPGLGEKLFF.

The CDR3 here is CASSFHRDQLYNEQFF. The CDR3 DNA is TGTGCCAGCAGCTTCCACCGGGACCAACTCTACAATGAGCAGTTCTTC. This chain joins TRBV11-2 and TRBJ2-1; D possibly matches TRBD1 or TRBD2 (5 bases each). The V gene lost 3 bases and the J gene lost 3 bases, with 15 bases spanning the gap. CDR1 SGHAT and CDR2 FQNNGV come from the germline V gene. The length of the CDR3 is 16 residues. Full variable domain (missing parts from reference TRBV11-2 and TRBJ2-1): EAGVAQSPRYKIIEKRQSVAFWCNPISGHATLYWYQQILGQGPKLLIQFQNNGVVDDSQLPKDRFSAERLKGVDSTLKIQPAKLEDSAVYLCASSFHRDQLYNEQFFGPGTRLTVL.

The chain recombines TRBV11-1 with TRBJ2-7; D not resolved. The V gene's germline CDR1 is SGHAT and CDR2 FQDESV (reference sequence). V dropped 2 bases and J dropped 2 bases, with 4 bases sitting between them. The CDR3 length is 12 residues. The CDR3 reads CASSLSPYEQYF. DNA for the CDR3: TGTGCCAGCAGCTTATCGCCCTACGAGCAGTACTTC.

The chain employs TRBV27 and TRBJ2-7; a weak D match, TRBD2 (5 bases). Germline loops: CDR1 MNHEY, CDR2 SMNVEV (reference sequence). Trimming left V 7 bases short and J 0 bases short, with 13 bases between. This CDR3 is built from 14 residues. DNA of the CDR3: TGTGCCAGCAAGCCGGGCGGGTTCTCCTACGAGCAGTACTTC. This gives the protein CASKPGGFSYEQYF.

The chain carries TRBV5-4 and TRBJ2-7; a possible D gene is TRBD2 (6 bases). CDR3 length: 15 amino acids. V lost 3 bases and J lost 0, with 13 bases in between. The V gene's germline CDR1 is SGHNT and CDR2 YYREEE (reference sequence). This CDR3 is CASSWDAGSSYEQYF. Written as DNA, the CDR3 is TGTGCCAGCAGCTGGGACGCGGGGTCCTCCTACGAGCAGTACTTC.